This TCR beta chain comes out of a study of blood T cell repertoires in COVID-19. Study overall: Acute and convalescent COVID-19 specimens originated in the United States, Italy and Spain. PBMCs, B-cell-depleted T cells, or T cells were the source of the cDNA or gDNA that made up the material.

The V gene's germline CDR1 is SGHVS and CDR2 FNYEAQ. The length of the CDR3 is 16 residues. The J segment lost 0 bases and the V segment lost 1 base, leaving 2 bases of the junction unmatched. Per the original methods: Using reference gene primer amplification, nucleated cell counts were estimated. Here immunoSEQ multiplex PCR was the method, and the copy in TCRdb shows in-frame clones only, minus some. The V and J calls and clone size are taken from that table; D and trimming were inferred from the DNA. The sample yields 50,000 or so clones, roughly 90% seen once. The chain is built from TRBV7-6 and TRBJ2-1; 8 nucleotides align to TRBD1. The origin of this receptor is a human donor with active COVID-19. The donor label of this sample is uncertain. Sequenced input: peripheral blood. CDR3 loop: CASSLGTGSSYNEQFF. The DNA of the CDR3 is TGTGCCAGCAGCTTAGGGACAGGGAGCTCCTACAATGAGCAGTTCTTC.